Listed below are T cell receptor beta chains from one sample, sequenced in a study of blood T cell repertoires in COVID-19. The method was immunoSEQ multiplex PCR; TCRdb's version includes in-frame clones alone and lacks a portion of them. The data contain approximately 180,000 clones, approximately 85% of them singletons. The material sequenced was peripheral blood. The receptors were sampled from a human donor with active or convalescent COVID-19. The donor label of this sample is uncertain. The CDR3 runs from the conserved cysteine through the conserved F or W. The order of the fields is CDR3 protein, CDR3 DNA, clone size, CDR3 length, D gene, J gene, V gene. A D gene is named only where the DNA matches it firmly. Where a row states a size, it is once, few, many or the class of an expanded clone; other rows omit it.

CASATGAQSYNEQFF | TGTGCCAGCGCTACAGGGGCCCAGTCCTACAATGAGCAGTTCTTC | - | 15 | TRBD1 | TRBJ2-1 | TRBV28
CATTAGGLVDGELFF | TGTGCCACCACGGCGGGGGGGCTTGTGGACGGGGAGCTGTTTTTT | - | 15 | TRBD2 | TRBJ2-2 | TRBV24-1
CASVASISTDTQYF | TGTGCCAGCGTAGCCTCGATATCCACAGATACGCAGTATTTT | - | 14 | - | TRBJ2-3 | TRBV2
CASRGLAGVTAYEQYF | TGTGCCAGCAGGGGACTAGCGGGAGTCACGGCCTACGAGCAGTACTTC | - | 16 | TRBD2 | TRBJ2-7 | TRBV27
CASSQDSRDNEQFF | TGCGCCAGCAGCCAGGACAGCCGAGACAATGAGCAGTTCTTC | - | 14 | - | TRBJ2-1 | TRBV4-3
CASGSGGPRTDTQYF | TGTGCCAGCGGCTCGGGGGGGCCACGCACAGATACGCAGTATTTT | once | 15 | TRBD2 | TRBJ2-3 | TRBV6-5
CASSQGRGNTEAFF | TGTGCCAGCAGCCAAGGGCGGGGGAACACTGAAGCTTTCTTT | - | 14 | - | TRBJ1-1 | TRBV3-1/TRBV3-2
CASRLQGASDTQYF | TGTGCCAGCAGATTACAGGGGGCCTCAGATACGCAGTATTTT | - | 14 | TRBD1 | TRBJ2-3 | TRBV27
CASRGGFDYGYTF | TGTGCCAGCAGGGGGGGGTTCGACTATGGCTACACCTTC | once | 13 | - | TRBJ1-2 | TRBV5-4
CASSHRTENAEQYF | TGTGCCAGCAGCCACCGGACAGAAAACGCCGAGCAGTACTTC | - | 14 | - | TRBJ2-7 | TRBV3-1/TRBV3-2
CASSYPPGVLGETQYF | TGTGCCAGCAGCTACCCTCCAGGGGTACTCGGGGAGACCCAGTACTTC | - | 16 | - | TRBJ2-5 | TRBV11-2
CASSPTSGQETQYF | TGCGCCAGCAGCCCGACTAGTGGGCAAGAGACCCAGTACTTC | once | 14 | - | TRBJ2-5 | TRBV5-1
CASSSRGIQYF | TGTGCCAGCAGTTCTAGGGGGATTCAGTACTTC | - | 11 | - | TRBJ2-4 | TRBV12-3/TRBV12-4
CASSSGQGAFETQYF | TGTGCTAGCAGCTCGGGACAGGGGGCGTTTGAGACCCAGTACTTC | - | 15 | TRBD1 | TRBJ2-5 | TRBV7-7
CASSSGQAMNTEAFF | TGTGCCAGCAGTTCGGGACAGGCAATGAACACTGAAGCTTTCTTT | - | 15 | TRBD1 | TRBJ1-1 | TRBV6-2/TRBV6-3
CASSVLGFNTGELFF | TGTGCCAGCAGCGTACTAGGATTTAACACCGGGGAGCTGTTTTTT | - | 15 | - | TRBJ2-2 | TRBV9
CASTTTSGRVTGELFF | TGTGCCAGCACCACTACTAGCGGGAGGGTCACCGGGGAGCTGTTTTTT | - | 16 | TRBD2 | TRBJ2-2 | TRBV5-6
CATRGQGAGTDTQYF | TGTGCCACCAGAGGACAGGGGGCGGGCACAGATACGCAGTATTTT | - | 15 | TRBD1 | TRBJ2-3 | TRBV24-1
CASSPGLSYNEQFF | TGTGCCAGCAGCCCTGGACTATCCTACAATGAGCAGTTCTTC | - | 14 | - | TRBJ2-1 | TRBV7-9
CASSHYGLRGTDTQYF | TGTGCCAGCAGCCATTACGGGCTTAGGGGGACAGATACGCAGTATTTT | - | 16 | - | TRBJ2-3 | TRBV3-1/TRBV3-2
CASSEDFGYTF | TGTGCCAGCAGTGAGGACTTTGGCTACACCTTC | - | 11 | - | TRBJ1-2 | TRBV25-1
CASSSGTVNEQFF | TGCGCCAGCAGCTCAGGGACTGTGAATGAGCAGTTCTTC | - | 13 | - | TRBJ2-1 | TRBV5-1
CASSPQGVGGSPLHF | TGTGCCAGCTCACCTCAGGGTGTCGGGGGGTCACCCCTCCACTTT | - | 15 | - | TRBJ1-6 | TRBV18
CASSPNTGHQPQHF | TGTGCCAGCAGTCCGAACACAGGGCATCAGCCCCAGCATTTT | - | 14 | - | TRBJ1-5 | TRBV6-5
CASTVAGGPYEQYF | TGTGCCAGTACGGTGGCGGGGGGCCCCTACGAGCAGTACTTC | - | 14 | TRBD2 | TRBJ2-7 | TRBV19
CATRTGEGTNEKLFF | TGTGCCACACGGACAGGGGAGGGGACTAATGAAAAACTGTTTTTT | - | 15 | - | TRBJ1-4 | TRBV21-1
CASSLAGSSWSLHF | TGCGCCAGCAGCTTGGCCGGTAGTTCTTGGTCCCTCCACTTT | - | 14 | - | TRBJ1-6 | TRBV5-1
CASAWGQGYQETQYF | TGTGCCAGTGCGTGGGGACAGGGTTACCAAGAGACCCAGTACTTC | - | 15 | TRBD1 | TRBJ2-5 | TRBV7-8
CASGRGGSNQPQHF | TGTGCCAGCGGGCGCGGGGGTAGCAATCAGCCCCAGCATTTT | - | 14 | - | TRBJ1-5 | TRBV2
CASSSTERSSGANVLTF | TGTGCCAGCAGCTCGACAGAACGGAGTTCTGGGGCCAACGTCCTGACTTTC | - | 17 | - | TRBJ2-6 | TRBV7-8
CASSPGSRYNSPLHF | TGCGCCAGCAGTCCGGGGTCCCGGTATAATTCACCCCTCCACTTT | once | 15 | - | TRBJ1-6 | TRBV23-1
CASSSTGGYEQYF | TGTGCCAGCAGTTCCACAGGGGGCTACGAGCAGTACTTC | once | 13 | TRBD1 | TRBJ2-7 | TRBV7-2
CASSLYGSRNTEAFF | TGTGCCAGCAGTTTGTATGGGAGCCGGAACACTGAAGCTTTCTTT | - | 15 | - | TRBJ1-1 | TRBV28
CASSKPGRSKSGQGAKTDTQYF | TGTGCCAGCAGCAAACCGGGCCGTTCAAAGTCGGGACAGGGGGCAAAAACAGATACGCAGTATTTT | - | 22 | - | TRBJ2-3 | TRBV21-1
CASSRGGDHTQYF | TGTGCCAGCAGCAGGGGCGGAGATCATACGCAGTATTTT | - | 13 | - | TRBJ2-3 | TRBV11-3
CASIPGGGPDTQYF | TGTGCCAGCATCCCAGGGGGGGGACCAGATACGCAGTATTTT | - | 14 | - | TRBJ2-3 | TRBV6-2/TRBV6-3
CASSQDSLADTQYF | TGCGCCAGCAGCCAAGATAGCCTGGCGGATACGCAGTATTTT | - | 14 | - | TRBJ2-3 | TRBV4-3
CASSFRSQSTEKLFF | TGTGCCAGCAGTTTTAGGTCACAGAGTACCGAAAAACTGTTTTTT | - | 15 | - | TRBJ1-4 | TRBV28
CASRRGSGNNEQFF | TGTGCTAGTAGACGGGGTAGCGGAAACAATGAGCAGTTCTTC | - | 14 | - | TRBJ2-1 | TRBV12-5
CASSTDSISYEQYF | TGTGCCAGCAGTACCGACAGTATCTCCTACGAGCAGTACTTC | - | 14 | - | TRBJ2-7 | TRBV2
CASSEGGHHSGNTIYF | TGTGCCAGCAGTGAGGGGGGGCACCACTCTGGAAACACCATATATTTT | few | 16 | - | TRBJ1-3 | TRBV28